This is a list of T cell receptor beta chains from one sample in a study of CD8 T cells in Susac syndrome. TCRdb reprocessed the immunoSEQ multiplex PCR reads via MiXCR and lists one record per CDR3 protein. The sample has some 260,000 distinct CDR3 sequences, about 85% seen once. Sample: CD8+ T cells from PBMCs. These TCRs come from a human donor with multiple sclerosis. Both conserved end residues are part of each CDR3. The D gene is left open where the match is weak. Only part of the rows carry a size: once, few, many, or a class if the clone is expanded.

d_call: NA
j_call: TRBJ2-3
v_call: TRBV27
clone_size: NA
cdr3_nt: TGTGCCAGCCACGGTAACACAGATACGCAGTATTTT
cdr3_aa: CASHGNTDTQYF

d_call: TRBD1
j_call: TRBJ1-1
v_call: TRBV28
clone_size: once
cdr3_nt: TGTGCCAGCAGTTGGGGACAGAGAAACACTGAAGCTTTCTTT
cdr3_aa: CASSWGQRNTEAFF

d_call: NA
j_call: TRBJ2-7
v_call: TRBV20-1
clone_size: NA
cdr3_nt: TGCAGTGCTAGGGGTCGGACAGCATACGAGCAGTACTTC
cdr3_aa: CSARGRTAYEQYF

d_call: TRBD1
j_call: TRBJ2-7
v_call: TRBV30
clone_size: NA
cdr3_nt: TGTGCCTGGACTCCCCCGCTACAGGGGAAGGACTACGAGCAGTACTTC
cdr3_aa: CAWTPPLQGKDYEQYF

d_call: TRBD2
j_call: TRBJ2-1
v_call: TRBV11-2
clone_size: NA
cdr3_nt: TGTGCCAGCAGCCCATACGGGGCTAGCGGGACCTCCTACAATGAGCAGTTCTTC
cdr3_aa: CASSPYGASGTSYNEQFF

d_call: NA
j_call: TRBJ2-3
v_call: TRBV9
clone_size: NA
cdr3_nt: TGTGCCAGCAGCGTAGGAGGTGGGATTCAAGATACGCAGTATTTT
cdr3_aa: CASSVGGGIQDTQYF

d_call: NA
j_call: TRBJ2-1
v_call: TRBV27
clone_size: NA
cdr3_nt: TGTGCCAGCACTATAGGGGGAGCTGTCAATGAGCAGTTCTTC
cdr3_aa: CASTIGGAVNEQFF

d_call: TRBD2
j_call: TRBJ2-7
v_call: TRBV12-3/TRBV12-4
clone_size: few
cdr3_nt: TGTGCCAGCCGACCCCGGGCGGGAGTTGATTACGAGCAGTACTTC
cdr3_aa: CASRPRAGVDYEQYF

d_call: TRBD2
j_call: TRBJ2-1
v_call: TRBV27
clone_size: NA
cdr3_nt: TGTGCCAGCAGCGCCGGGACTAGTTACAATGAGCAGTTCTTC
cdr3_aa: CASSAGTSYNEQFF

d_call: TRBD2
j_call: TRBJ2-7
v_call: TRBV7-9
clone_size: NA
cdr3_nt: TGTGCCAGCAGCCCCCCCCTAGCGGGAGAGTTCGAGCAGTACTTC
cdr3_aa: CASSPPLAGEFEQYF

d_call: NA
j_call: TRBJ2-2
v_call: TRBV28
clone_size: NA
cdr3_nt: TGTGCCAGCAGTTTGAACCCGCTTATCGGTAGCGAGAACACCGGGGAGCTGTTTTTT
cdr3_aa: CASSLNPLIGSENTGELFF

d_call: TRBD2
j_call: TRBJ2-2
v_call: TRBV28
clone_size: NA
cdr3_nt: TGTGCCAGCAGTCCAATAGCGGGAATGGACACCGGGGAGCTGTTTTTT
cdr3_aa: CASSPIAGMDTGELFF

d_call: NA
j_call: TRBJ2-1
v_call: TRBV24-1
clone_size: few
cdr3_nt: TGTGCCACGGAGGGAGCCTACAATGAGCAGTTCTTC
cdr3_aa: CATEGAYNEQFF

d_call: NA
j_call: TRBJ1-2
v_call: TRBV4-1
clone_size: few
cdr3_nt: TGCGCCAGCAGCGTTACCGGGACACTTAACTATGGCTACACCTTC
cdr3_aa: CASSVTGTLNYGYTF

d_call: NA
j_call: TRBJ2-5
v_call: TRBV28
clone_size: NA
cdr3_nt: TGTGCCAGCAGTCCCCCCCCCTTGTGGGAGAACGTGGAGACCCAGTACTTC
cdr3_aa: CASSPPPLWENVETQYF

d_call: TRBD1
j_call: TRBJ1-1
v_call: TRBV5-8
clone_size: once
cdr3_nt: TGTGCCAGCGATGAGACAGGGATGAACACTGAAGCTTTCTTT
cdr3_aa: CASDETGMNTEAFF

d_call: NA
j_call: TRBJ1-2
v_call: TRBV6-1
clone_size: NA
cdr3_nt: TGTGCCAGCACTGAGGGGGTCGATGGCTACACCTTC
cdr3_aa: CASTEGVDGYTF

d_call: NA
j_call: TRBJ2-1
v_call: TRBV4-2
clone_size: NA
cdr3_nt: TGTGCCAGCAGCCAAGGGAGCGACAATGAGCAGTTCTTC
cdr3_aa: CASSQGSDNEQFF

d_call: NA
j_call: TRBJ1-1
v_call: TRBV28
clone_size: NA
cdr3_nt: TGTGCCAGCAGTCCATTGGGGGGAATAGGGCTGATGAACACTGAAGCTTTCTTT
cdr3_aa: CASSPLGGIGLMNTEAFF

d_call: NA
j_call: TRBJ1-1
v_call: TRBV9
clone_size: NA
cdr3_nt: TGTGCCAGCAGCGTAGAAGGGGCGAATACTGAAGCTTTCTTT
cdr3_aa: CASSVEGANTEAFF

d_call: TRBD1
j_call: TRBJ2-3
v_call: TRBV6-1
clone_size: few
cdr3_nt: TGTGCCATATCACACAGGGGAGATACGCAGTATTTT
cdr3_aa: CAISHRGDTQYF

d_call: NA
j_call: TRBJ1-1
v_call: TRBV5-5
clone_size: NA
cdr3_nt: TGTGCCAGCAGCTGGAAGCCCACTGAAGCTTTCTTT
cdr3_aa: CASSWKPTEAFF

d_call: TRBD2
j_call: TRBJ2-3
v_call: TRBV13
clone_size: NA
cdr3_nt: TGTGCCAGCAGCGGCGGACTAGCGGGAGAGGGAGGCGGCACAGATACGCAGTATTTT
cdr3_aa: CASSGGLAGEGGGTDTQYF

d_call: NA
j_call: TRBJ1-2
v_call: TRBV13
clone_size: NA
cdr3_nt: TGTGCCAGCAGCTTCCGGCGGGGGGGCTACACCTTC
cdr3_aa: CASSFRRGGYTF

d_call: TRBD1
j_call: TRBJ2-1
v_call: TRBV14
clone_size: NA
cdr3_nt: TGTGCCAGCAGCCAAGCCCTACAGGGGGAAATAATCAATGAGCAGTTCTTC
cdr3_aa: CASSQALQGEIINEQFF

d_call: NA
j_call: TRBJ1-1
v_call: TRBV7-9
clone_size: NA
cdr3_nt: TGTGCCAGCAGCTTCGACCGCGCTTTCTTT
cdr3_aa: CASSFDRAFF

d_call: TRBD2
j_call: TRBJ2-2
v_call: TRBV6-5
clone_size: NA
cdr3_nt: TGTGCCAGCAGTTCCCCCAGCGGGAGTAGTGACACCGGGGAGCTGTTTTTT
cdr3_aa: CASSSPSGSSDTGELFF

d_call: NA
j_call: TRBJ2-7
v_call: TRBV12-3/TRBV12-4
clone_size: NA
cdr3_nt: TGTGCCAGCAGTCGCGACTGGGCGCAGACCTACGAGCAGTACTTC
cdr3_aa: CASSRDWAQTYEQYF

d_call: TRBD1
j_call: TRBJ1-2
v_call: TRBV6-5
clone_size: NA
cdr3_nt: TGTGCCAGCAGTTCCACCGCCGGGACAGGCAACTATGGCTACACCTTC
cdr3_aa: CASSSTAGTGNYGYTF

d_call: NA
j_call: TRBJ2-2
v_call: TRBV5-1
clone_size: few
cdr3_nt: TGCGCCAGCAGCTTGGATGGCACCGGGGAGCTGTTTTTT
cdr3_aa: CASSLDGTGELFF

d_call: TRBD2
j_call: TRBJ2-7
v_call: TRBV19
clone_size: NA
cdr3_nt: TGTGCCAGTAGTATCGCTTTGGCGGGAGGAACATACGAGCAGTACTTC
cdr3_aa: CASSIALAGGTYEQYF

d_call: TRBD1
j_call: TRBJ2-2
v_call: TRBV7-9
clone_size: NA
cdr3_nt: TGTGCCACCGACCTTCAGGGGGATTTGAACACCGGGGAGCTGTTTTTT
cdr3_aa: CATDLQGDLNTGELFF

d_call: TRBD2
j_call: TRBJ2-1
v_call: TRBV20-1
clone_size: NA
cdr3_nt: TGCAGTGCTAGAGTGCTAGCGGGAGGATATGAGCAGTTCTTC
cdr3_aa: CSARVLAGGYEQFF

d_call: TRBD1
j_call: TRBJ2-3
v_call: TRBV29-1
clone_size: NA
cdr3_nt: TGCAGCGTTGAAGACCCACCACAGGGGAACACAGATACGCAGTATTTT
cdr3_aa: CSVEDPPQGNTDTQYF

d_call: TRBD1
j_call: TRBJ2-7
v_call: TRBV7-9
clone_size: NA
cdr3_nt: TGTGCCAGCAGCACAGGGGGGTCTTTAGACGAGCAGTACTTC
cdr3_aa: CASSTGGSLDEQYF

d_call: NA
j_call: TRBJ1-2
v_call: TRBV27
clone_size: NA
cdr3_nt: TGTGCCAGCAGGACAGACTTCAATGGCTACACCTTC
cdr3_aa: CASRTDFNGYTF

d_call: NA
j_call: TRBJ2-3
v_call: TRBV5-4
clone_size: NA
cdr3_nt: TGTGCCAGCAGACTACAGGGATGGGGCACAGATACGCAGTATTTT
cdr3_aa: CASRLQGWGTDTQYF

d_call: NA
j_call: TRBJ2-3
v_call: TRBV6-5
clone_size: NA
cdr3_nt: TGTGCCAGCAGTTACTCTCCCTCGGGCAGGGAGGTAACAGATACGCAGTATTTT
cdr3_aa: CASSYSPSGREVTDTQYF

d_call: NA
j_call: TRBJ2-7
v_call: TRBV5-5
clone_size: NA
cdr3_nt: TGTGCCAGCAGCTTGATACCAGGGCCGACTAACGAGCAGTACTTC
cdr3_aa: CASSLIPGPTNEQYF

d_call: TRBD1
j_call: TRBJ1-5
v_call: TRBV27
clone_size: once
cdr3_nt: TGTGCCAGCGCAGACAGGGAGGCGAATCAGCCCCAGCATTTT
cdr3_aa: CASADREANQPQHF

d_call: TRBD1
j_call: TRBJ2-7
v_call: TRBV9
clone_size: NA
cdr3_nt: TGTGCCAGCAGCGAGTCAGGGGGCCGGGCCTACGAGCAGTACTTC
cdr3_aa: CASSESGGRAYEQYF

d_call: NA
j_call: TRBJ2-1
v_call: TRBV6-5
clone_size: NA
cdr3_nt: TGTGCCAGCAAAGGACCCAATGAGCAGTTCTTC
cdr3_aa: CASKGPNEQFF

d_call: NA
j_call: TRBJ2-1
v_call: TRBV15
clone_size: NA
cdr3_nt: TGTGCCACCAGCCCCCCGGAGGGCGACAATGAGCAGTTCTTC
cdr3_aa: CATSPPEGDNEQFF

d_call: TRBD1
j_call: TRBJ2-7
v_call: TRBV5-6
clone_size: NA
cdr3_nt: TGTGCCAGCAGCGGAACGGGGACAGGGAGCTCCTACGAGCAGTACTTC
cdr3_aa: CASSGTGTGSSYEQYF

d_call: TRBD2
j_call: TRBJ2-1
v_call: TRBV6-5
clone_size: NA
cdr3_nt: TGTGCCAGCAGTAACTCCCCGGGACTACGAACCTACAATGAGCAGTTCTTC
cdr3_aa: CASSNSPGLRTYNEQFF

d_call: TRBD2
j_call: TRBJ2-3
v_call: TRBV28
clone_size: NA
cdr3_nt: TGTGCCAGCAGTTTTATAGCGGGAGAAGGCGCAGATACGCAGTATTTT
cdr3_aa: CASSFIAGEGADTQYF

d_call: NA
j_call: TRBJ1-2
v_call: TRBV20-1
clone_size: NA
cdr3_nt: TGCAGTGCTAGAGCCGGGGGCTCTTACTCCTATGGCTACACCTTC
cdr3_aa: CSARAGGSYSYGYTF

d_call: NA
j_call: TRBJ2-7
v_call: TRBV4-1
clone_size: NA
cdr3_nt: TGCGCCAGCAGCCAAGGGGAGGGGGACCACGAGCAGTACTTC
cdr3_aa: CASSQGEGDHEQYF

d_call: NA
j_call: TRBJ2-7
v_call: TRBV7-9
clone_size: NA
cdr3_nt: TGTGCCAGCTTACACCTACCGCGTGGAAGCAACGAGCAGTACTTC
cdr3_aa: CASLHLPRGSNEQYF

d_call: NA
j_call: TRBJ1-2
v_call: TRBV2
clone_size: NA
cdr3_nt: TGTGCCAGCAGGAGCTACACCTTC
cdr3_aa: CASRSYTF

d_call: TRBD2
j_call: TRBJ2-1
v_call: TRBV11-2
clone_size: NA
cdr3_nt: TGTGCCAGCAGGCCAGCGGGAGCCCACAATGAGCAGTTCTTC
cdr3_aa: CASRPAGAHNEQFF

d_call: TRBD2
j_call: TRBJ2-3
v_call: TRBV19
clone_size: NA
cdr3_nt: TGTGCCAGTAGCGGACTAGCGGAGAGCACAGATACGCAGTATTTT
cdr3_aa: CASSGLAESTDTQYF

d_call: NA
j_call: TRBJ1-1
v_call: TRBV19
clone_size: NA
cdr3_nt: TGTGCCAGTAGTATCCGCCGACAGTTGGGGGTATCGGCTTTCTTT
cdr3_aa: CASSIRRQLGVSAFF

d_call: TRBD1
j_call: TRBJ1-6
v_call: TRBV7-9
clone_size: NA
cdr3_nt: TGTGCCAGCAGCTTTTCGACAGGGGCCAATTCACCCCTCCACTTT
cdr3_aa: CASSFSTGANSPLHF

d_call: NA
j_call: TRBJ2-7
v_call: TRBV6-2/TRBV6-3
clone_size: NA
cdr3_nt: TGTGCCAGCAGTTACTCGACACCCCGTGGGGTCTACGAGCAGTACTTC
cdr3_aa: CASSYSTPRGVYEQYF

d_call: TRBD1
j_call: TRBJ2-5
v_call: TRBV27
clone_size: few
cdr3_nt: TGTGCCAGCTCCTGGGAAGGGGGCGGGGAGACCCAGTACTTC
cdr3_aa: CASSWEGGGETQYF

d_call: TRBD2
j_call: TRBJ2-3
v_call: TRBV24-1
clone_size: NA
cdr3_nt: TGTGCCACCAGTGGTTTAGCGGGAGTTGGGGACACAGATACGCAGTATTTT
cdr3_aa: CATSGLAGVGDTDTQYF